This entry features one TCR beta chain sequence. Its antigen remains unknown. This sample was taken from a study of response to subunit inactivated influenza vaccine. TCRdb reprocessed the RT-PCR reads with MiXCR, giving one entry per CDR3 protein. The data show over 150,000 distinct CDR3 sequences, approximately 15% seen once. This CDR3 is 18 amino acids long. Trimming took 1 base from V and 5 from J, leaving 20 bases between them. Germline CDR1 and CDR2: SGHAT and FQNNGV. The study, taken as a whole, reports: The authors put forward the suggestion that each seasonal influenza vaccination may bring in only a limited number of new T cells.

Here the sequenced sample was CD8+ T cells sorted from PBMCs, taken roughly 5 days after vaccination. The J gene is TRBJ1-4, the V gene TRBV11-2; a weak D match, TRBD1 (6 bases). This sequence originates from a man aged 50 or older who received an inactivated influenza vaccine. CDR3 region: CASSLVGGIGQGNEKLFF. CDR3 DNA sequence: TGTGCCAGCAGCTTAGTTGGAGGGATCGGGCAGGGGAATGAAAAACTGTTTTTT.